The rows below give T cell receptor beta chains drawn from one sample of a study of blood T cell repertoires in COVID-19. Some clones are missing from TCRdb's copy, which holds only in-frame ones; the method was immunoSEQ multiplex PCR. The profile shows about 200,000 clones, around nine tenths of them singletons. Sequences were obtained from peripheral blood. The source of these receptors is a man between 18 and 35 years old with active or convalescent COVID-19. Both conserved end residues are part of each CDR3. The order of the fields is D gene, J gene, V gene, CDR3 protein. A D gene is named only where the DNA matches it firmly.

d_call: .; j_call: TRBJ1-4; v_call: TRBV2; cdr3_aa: CASSVTGLNEKLFF
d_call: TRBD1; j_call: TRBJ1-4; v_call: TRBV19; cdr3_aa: CASSITGEQKLFF
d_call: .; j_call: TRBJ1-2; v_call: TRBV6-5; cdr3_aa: CASSYSAGVSLYGYTF
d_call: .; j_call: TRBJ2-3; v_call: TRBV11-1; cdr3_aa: CASSLEGISTDTQYF
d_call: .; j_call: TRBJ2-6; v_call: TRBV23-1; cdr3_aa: CASNQIRYSGANVLTF
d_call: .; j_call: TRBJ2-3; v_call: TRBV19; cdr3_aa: CASKVDFSTDTQYF
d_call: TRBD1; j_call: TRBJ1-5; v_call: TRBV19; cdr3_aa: CASSMGQGASQPQHF
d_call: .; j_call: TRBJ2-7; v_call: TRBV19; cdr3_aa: CASSPRTETYEQYF
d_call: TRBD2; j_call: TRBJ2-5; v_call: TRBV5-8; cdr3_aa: CASSPGLAGEETQYF
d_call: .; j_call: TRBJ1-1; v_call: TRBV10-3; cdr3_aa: CAISEVGENTEAFF
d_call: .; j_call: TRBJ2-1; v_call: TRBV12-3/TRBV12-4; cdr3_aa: CASTRTPYNEQFF
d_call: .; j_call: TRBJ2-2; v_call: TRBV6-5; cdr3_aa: CASSYRRRTGELFF
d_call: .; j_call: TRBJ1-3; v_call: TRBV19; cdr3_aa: CASNTGKVAGNTIYF
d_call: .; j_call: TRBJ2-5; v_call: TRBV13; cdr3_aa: CASSLVKPGQETQYF